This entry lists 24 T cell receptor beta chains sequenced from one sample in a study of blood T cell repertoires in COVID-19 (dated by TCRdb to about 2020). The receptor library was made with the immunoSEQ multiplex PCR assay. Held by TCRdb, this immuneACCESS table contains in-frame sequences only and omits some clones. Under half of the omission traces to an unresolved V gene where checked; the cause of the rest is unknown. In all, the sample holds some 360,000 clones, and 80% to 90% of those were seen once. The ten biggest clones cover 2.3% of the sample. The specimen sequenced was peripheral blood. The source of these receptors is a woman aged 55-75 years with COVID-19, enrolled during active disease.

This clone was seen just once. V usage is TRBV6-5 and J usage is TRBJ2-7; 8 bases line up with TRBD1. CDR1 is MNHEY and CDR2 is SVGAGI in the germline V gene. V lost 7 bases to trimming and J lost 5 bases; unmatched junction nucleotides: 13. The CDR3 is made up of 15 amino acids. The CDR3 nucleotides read TGTGCCAGCACCGAAGAAGGGACAGGCACGAACGAGCAGTACTTC. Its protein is CASTEEGTGTNEQYF.

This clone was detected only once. The CDR3 DNA is TGTGCCAGCAGTGGAACTAGCGTCCGGACAGATACGCAGTATTTT. Its translation is CASSGTSVRTDTQYF. This chain links TRBV2 with TRBJ2-3; 7 nucleotides agree with TRBD2. Germline loops: CDR1 SNHLY, CDR2 FYNNEI. The CDR3 is 15 residues long. The ends lost 4 bases at V and 3 bases at J; junction bases unmatched: 7. Filled out from reference TRBV2 and TRBJ2-3, the complete variable domain reads EPEVTQTPSHQVTQMGQEVILRCVPISNHLYFYWYRQILGQKVEFLVSFYNNEISEKSEIFDDQFSVERPDGSNFTLKIRSTKLEDSAMYFCASSGTSVRTDTQYFGPGTRLTVL.

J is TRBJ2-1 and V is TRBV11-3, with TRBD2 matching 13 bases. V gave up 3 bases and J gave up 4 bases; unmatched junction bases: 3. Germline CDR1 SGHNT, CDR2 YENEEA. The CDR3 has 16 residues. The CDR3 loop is CASSLVLAGGYNEQFF. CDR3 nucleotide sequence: TGTGCCAGCAGCTTGGTACTAGCGGGGGGGTACAATGAGCAGTTCTTC.

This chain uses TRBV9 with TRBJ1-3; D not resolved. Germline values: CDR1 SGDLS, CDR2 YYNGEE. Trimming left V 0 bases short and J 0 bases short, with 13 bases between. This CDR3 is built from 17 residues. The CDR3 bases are TGTGCCAGCAGCGTAGAGGCTACAGCAAACTCTGGAAACACCATATATTTT. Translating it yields CASSVEATANSGNTIYF. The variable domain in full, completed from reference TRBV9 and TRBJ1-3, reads DSGVTQTPKHLITATGQRVTLRCSPRSGDLSVYWYQQSLDQGLQFLIQYYNGEERAKGNILERFSAQQFPDLHSELNLSSLELGDSALYFCASSVEATANSGNTIYFGEGSWLTVV.

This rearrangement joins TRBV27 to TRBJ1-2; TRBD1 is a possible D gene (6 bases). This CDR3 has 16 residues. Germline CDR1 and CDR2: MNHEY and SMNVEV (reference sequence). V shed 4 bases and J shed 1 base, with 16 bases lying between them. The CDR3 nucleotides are TGTGCCAGCAGTTCGGGTGGACAGACACTTAACTATGGCTACACCTTC. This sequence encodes CASSSGGQTLNYGYTF.

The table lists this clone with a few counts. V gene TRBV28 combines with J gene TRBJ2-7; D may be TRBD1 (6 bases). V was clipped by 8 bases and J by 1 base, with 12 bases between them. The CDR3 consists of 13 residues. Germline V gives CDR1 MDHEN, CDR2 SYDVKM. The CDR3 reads CASHEGGSYEQYF. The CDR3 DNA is TGTGCCAGCCATGAAGGGGGATCCTACGAGCAGTACTTC.

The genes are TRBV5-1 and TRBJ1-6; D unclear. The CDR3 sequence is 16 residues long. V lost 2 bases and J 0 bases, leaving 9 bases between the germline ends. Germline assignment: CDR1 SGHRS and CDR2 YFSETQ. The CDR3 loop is CASSFYGSSYNSPLHF. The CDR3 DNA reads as TGCGCCAGCAGCTTTTATGGGAGCTCCTATAATTCACCCCTCCACTTT.

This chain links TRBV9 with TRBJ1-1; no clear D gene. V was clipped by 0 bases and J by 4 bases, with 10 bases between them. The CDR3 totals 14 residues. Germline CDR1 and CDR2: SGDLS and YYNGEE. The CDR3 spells CASSVVQNPTEAFF. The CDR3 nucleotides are TGTGCCAGCAGCGTAGTGCAGAACCCCACTGAAGCTTTCTTT.

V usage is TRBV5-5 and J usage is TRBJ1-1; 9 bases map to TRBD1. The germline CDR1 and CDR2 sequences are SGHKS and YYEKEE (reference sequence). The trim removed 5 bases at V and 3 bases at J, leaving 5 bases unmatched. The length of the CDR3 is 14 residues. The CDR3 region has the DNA TGTGCCAGCAGTTCACAGGGGGCGTACACTGAAGCTTTCTTT. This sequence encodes CASSSQGAYTEAFF.

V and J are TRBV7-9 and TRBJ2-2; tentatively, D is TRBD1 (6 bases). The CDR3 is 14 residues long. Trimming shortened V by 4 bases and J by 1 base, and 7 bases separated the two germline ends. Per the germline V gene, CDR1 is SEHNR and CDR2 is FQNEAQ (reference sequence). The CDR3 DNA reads TGTGCCAGCAGCTCGGGACAGAACACCGGGGAGCTGTTTTTT. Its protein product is CASSSGQNTGELFF.

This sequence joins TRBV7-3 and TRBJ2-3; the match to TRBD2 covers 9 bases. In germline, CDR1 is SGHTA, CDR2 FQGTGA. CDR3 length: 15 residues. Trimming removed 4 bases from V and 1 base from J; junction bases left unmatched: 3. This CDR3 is CASSWGLAGTDTQYF. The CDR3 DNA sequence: TGTGCCAGCAGCTGGGGACTAGCCGGCACAGATACGCAGTATTTT.

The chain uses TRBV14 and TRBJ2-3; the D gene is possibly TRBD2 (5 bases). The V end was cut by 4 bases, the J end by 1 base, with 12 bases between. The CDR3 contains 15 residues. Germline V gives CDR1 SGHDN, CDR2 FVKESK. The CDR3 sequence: CASSPGFEGTDTQYF. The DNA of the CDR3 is TGTGCCAGCAGCCCGGGATTCGAGGGCACAGATACGCAGTATTTT.

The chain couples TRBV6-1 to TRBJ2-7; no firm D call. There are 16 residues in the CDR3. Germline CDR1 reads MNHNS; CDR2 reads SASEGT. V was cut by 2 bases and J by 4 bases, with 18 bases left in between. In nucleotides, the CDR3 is TGTGCCAGCAGTGAAATAAGAACAGAAAACGATTACGAGCAGTACTTC. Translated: CASSEIRTENDYEQYF.

For the CDR3, the DNA is TGTGCCTGGAGTGATAGGGGGTTAGGTAATTCACCCCTCCACTTT. Protein product: CAWSDRGLGNSPLHF. V is TRBV30 and J is TRBJ1-6; tentatively, D is TRBD1 (6 bases). The CDR3 runs to 15 residues. The V end lost 1 base, the J end lost 6 bases, and 13 bases lay between the germline ends. CDR1 is GTSNPN, CDR2 SVGIG, per germline (reference sequence).

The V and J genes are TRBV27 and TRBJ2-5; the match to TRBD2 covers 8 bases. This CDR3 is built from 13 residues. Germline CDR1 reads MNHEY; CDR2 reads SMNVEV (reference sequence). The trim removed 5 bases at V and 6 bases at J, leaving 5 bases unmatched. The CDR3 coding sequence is TGTGCCAGCAGTATTAGCGGGGAGAAGACCCAGTACTTC. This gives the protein CASSISGEKTQYF.

The CDR3: CSASGRAEAFF. The DNA for the CDR3 is TGCAGTGCCTCCGGGAGAGCGGAAGCTTTCTTT. The genes are TRBV20-1 and TRBJ1-1, with D uncertain. Trimming shortened V by 6 bases and J by 8 bases, and 13 bases separated the two germline ends. There are 11 residues in the CDR3. Germline lookup yields CDR1 DFQATT and CDR2 SNEGSKA (reference sequence).

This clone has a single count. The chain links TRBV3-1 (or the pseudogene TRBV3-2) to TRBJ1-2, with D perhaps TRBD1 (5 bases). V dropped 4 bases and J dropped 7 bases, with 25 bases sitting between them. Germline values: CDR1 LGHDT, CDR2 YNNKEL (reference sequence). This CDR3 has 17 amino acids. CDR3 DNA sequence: TGTGCCAGCAGCCTACACCAGGGCGGGGGTCCTATAAGTGGCTACACCTTC. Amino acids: CASSLHQGGGPISGYTF.

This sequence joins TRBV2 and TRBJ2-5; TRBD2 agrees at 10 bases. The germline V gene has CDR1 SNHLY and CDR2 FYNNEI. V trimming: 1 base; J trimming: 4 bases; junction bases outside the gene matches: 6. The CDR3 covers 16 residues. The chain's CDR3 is CASSEGASGGGETQYF. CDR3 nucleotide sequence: TGTGCCAGCAGTGAAGGGGCTAGCGGGGGAGGAGAGACCCAGTACTTC.

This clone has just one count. In DNA form, the CDR3 reads TGTGCCAGCAGCTCACAGAGCAGCTCCTATAATTCACCCCTCCACTTT. This gives the protein CASSSQSSSYNSPLHF. The chain is built from TRBV5-5 and TRBJ1-6; D unresolved. Germline V gene lookup returns CDR1 SGHKS and CDR2 YYEKEE (reference sequence). The CDR3 covers 16 residues. Trimming took off 3 bases at V and 0 bases at J, with 10 bases between the two ends.

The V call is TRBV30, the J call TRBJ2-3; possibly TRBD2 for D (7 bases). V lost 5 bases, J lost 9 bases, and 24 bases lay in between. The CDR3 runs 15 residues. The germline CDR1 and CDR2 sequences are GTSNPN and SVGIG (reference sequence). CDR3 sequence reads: CAWEWEGGASKTQYF. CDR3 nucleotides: TGTGCCTGGGAATGGGAGGGGGGGGCCTCGAAGACGCAGTATTTT.

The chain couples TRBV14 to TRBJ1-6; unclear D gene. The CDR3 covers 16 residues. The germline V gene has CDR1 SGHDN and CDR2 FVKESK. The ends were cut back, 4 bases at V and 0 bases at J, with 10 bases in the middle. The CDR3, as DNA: TGTGCCAGCAGCCGGGGAGGGAGCTCCTATAATTCACCCCTCCACTTT. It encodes CASSRGGSSYNSPLHF.

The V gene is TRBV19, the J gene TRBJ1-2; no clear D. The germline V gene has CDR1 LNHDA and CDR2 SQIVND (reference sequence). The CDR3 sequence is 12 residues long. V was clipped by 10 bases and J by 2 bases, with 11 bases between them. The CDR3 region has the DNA TGTGCCACCTCGAGAGGGAACTATGGCTACACCTTC. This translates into CATSRGNYGYTF.

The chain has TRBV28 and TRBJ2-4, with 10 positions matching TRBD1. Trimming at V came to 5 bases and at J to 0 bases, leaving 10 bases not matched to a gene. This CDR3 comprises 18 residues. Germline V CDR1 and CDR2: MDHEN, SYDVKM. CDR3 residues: CASSKGSRTGGAKNIQYF. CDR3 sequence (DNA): TGTGCCAGCAGTAAGGGGTCCCGGACAGGGGGAGCCAAAAACATTCAGTACTTC.

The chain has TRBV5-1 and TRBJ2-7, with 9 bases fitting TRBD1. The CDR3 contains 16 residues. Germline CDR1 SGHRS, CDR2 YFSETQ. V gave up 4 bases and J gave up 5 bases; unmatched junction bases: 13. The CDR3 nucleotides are TGCGCCAGCAGCATTCGACAGGGGGTGATTCTGGACGAGCAGTACTTC. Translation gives CASSIRQGVILDEQYF.